The 17 T cell receptor beta chains in this list originate from one sample, sequenced in a study of patients and donors after allogeneic stem cell transplantation (dated by TCRdb to the early 2020s). Library construction relied on RT-PCR. TCRdb names NextSeq 550 as the instrument used. TCRdb cleaned the public reads at Q25 with fastp, built clones with MiXCR and kept in-frame beta chains. All rows with the same CDR3 protein become a single entry with the most common DNA and genes. The sample data list about a million distinct CDR3 sequences, and roughly 17% of these were observed just once. About 6% of the sample is in the top ten clones. The sample was blood, either unsorted or a sorted T cell fraction (not recorded which). These TCRs come from a human donor who was either an allogeneic HSCT recipient or a stem cell or donor lymphocyte infusion donor (not recorded which). It is not recorded whose cells these are; they may come from a transplant donor.

The chain uses TRBV7-2 and TRBJ2-7, with a tentative D call TRBD1 (6 bases). The CDR3 loop spans 13 amino acids. V was trimmed by 4 bases and J by 6 bases, leaving 13 bases between them. CDR1 is SGHTA, CDR2 FQGNSA, per germline. The CDR3 nucleotides are TGTGCCAGCAGCTCCCAGGACAGCCCCGAGCAGTACTTC. This encodes CASSSQDSPEQYF.

This sequence joins TRBV12-3 or TRBV12-4 and TRBJ2-5; D not resolved. The CDR3 sequence is 15 residues long. V lost 2 bases, J lost 2 bases, and 12 bases lay in between. The CDR3 sequence is CASSLSTGSQETQYF. The CDR3 DNA sequence: TGTGCCAGCAGTTTAAGTACGGGCTCGCAAGAGACCCAGTACTTC.

This rearrangement joins TRBV29-1 to TRBJ1-5, with D unresolved. The CDR3 covers 12 residues. CDR1 is SQVTM and CDR2 is ANQGSEA in the germline V gene. Trimming shortened V by 4 bases and J by 4 bases, and 8 bases separated the two germline ends. CDR3 region: CSVAWGNQPQHF. CDR3 DNA sequence: TGCAGCGTTGCATGGGGAAATCAGCCCCAGCATTTT.

This rearrangement joins TRBV2 to TRBJ2-3; 12 bases agree with TRBD2. V was pared by 2 bases and J by 6 bases, with 3 bases of the junction left unmatched. CDR3 length: 15 residues. CDR1 and CDR2 from the germline V gene are SNHLY and FYNNEI. The CDR3 loop reads CASSELAGGRDTQYF. The CDR3 DNA sequence: TGTGCCAGCAGTGAACTAGCGGGGGGGCGGGATACGCAGTATTTT.

This clonotype was seen more than once but under ten times. The rearrangement links TRBV7-9 to TRBJ2-7, with 9 bases identical to TRBD2. This CDR3 region has 15 residues. Germline loops: CDR1 SEHNR, CDR2 FQNEAQ (reference sequence). After removal of 3 bases from V and 6 bases from J, the junction contained 9 bases not matched to a gene. CDR3 sequence reads: CASSFIAGELGEQYF. The CDR3 nucleotides read TGTGCCAGCAGCTTCATAGCGGGAGAGTTGGGCGAGCAGTACTTC.

The J gene is TRBJ2-2, the V gene TRBV7-9, with 14 bases lining up with TRBD2. This CDR3 is 15 amino acids long. V shed 10 bases, J shed 7 bases, and the junction held 8 bases outside the gene matches. Germline CDR1 and CDR2: SEHNR and FQNEAQ (reference sequence). CDR3 sequence reads: CAIGTSGSLGGELFF. For the CDR3, the DNA is TGTGCCATCGGGACTAGCGGGAGCCTTGGCGGGGAGCTGTTTTTT.

In its sample, this clonotype was seen a few times. The genes are TRBV7-2 and TRBJ2-3; D might be TRBD1 or TRBD2, each matching 6 bases. V lost 6 bases, J lost 9 bases, and 22 bases lay in between. CDR3 length: 15 residues. Germline V lookup: CDR1 SGHTA, CDR2 FQGNSA. CDR3 sequence: CASRPGGLPNPTQYF. The DNA for the CDR3 is TGTGCCAGCAGACCCGGGGGCTTACCAAACCCGACGCAGTATTTT.

This clonotype was recorded a few times. The chain employs TRBV2 and TRBJ2-7; possibly TRBD1 for D (5 bases). The germline CDR1 and CDR2 sequences are SNHLY and FYNNEI. The CDR3 covers 12 residues. V was shortened by 3 bases and J by 7 bases, with 10 bases between the two germline ends. The CDR3 protein is CASSEDISEQYF. The CDR3 DNA reads TGTGCCAGCAGTGAGGACATCTCAGAGCAGTACTTC. Filled out from reference TRBV2 and TRBJ2-7, the complete variable domain reads EPEVTQTPSHQVTQMGQEVILRCVPISNHLYFYWYRQILGQKVEFLVSFYNNEISEKSEIFDDQFSVERPDGSNFTLKIRSTKLEDSAMYFCASSEDISEQYFGPGTRLTVT.

This clonotype was recorded a few times. The V gene is TRBV20-1, the J gene TRBJ2-5; no firm D call. V was pared by 6 bases and J by 7 bases, with 18 bases between. The V gene's germline CDR1 is DFQATT and CDR2 SNEGSKA (reference sequence). The CDR3 spans 13 residues. As DNA, the CDR3 is TGCAGTGCCCCGCCCTCCCCCGCCGGGACCCAGTACTTC. Protein product: CSAPPSPAGTQYF.

This clonotype was observed a few times. The CDR3: CATSRRTGSSYEQYF. CDR3 coding DNA: TGTGCCACCAGCAGACGGACAGGGAGCTCCTACGAGCAGTACTTC. The genes are TRBV15 and TRBJ2-7, with TRBD1 matching over 8 bases. Germline V gene lookup returns CDR1 LNHNV and CDR2 YYDKDF (reference sequence). This CDR3 is built from 15 residues. V lost 2 bases and J lost 0; bases outside the gene matches: 3.

This chain connects TRBV7-8 to TRBJ2-5, with 9 bases lining up with TRBD1. Germline lookup yields CDR1 SGHVS and CDR2 FQNEAQ. Trimming at V came to 8 bases and at J to 0 bases, leaving 10 bases not matched to a gene. The CDR3 sequence is 16 residues long. This CDR3 reads CASFRPDRGYQETQYF. The CDR3 bases are TGTGCCAGCTTTAGGCCGGACAGGGGATACCAAGAGACCCAGTACTTC. Full variable domain (outside the CDR3, taken from reference TRBV7-8 and TRBJ2-5): GAGVSQSPRYKVAKRGQDVALRCDPISGHVSLFWYQQALGQGPEFLTYFQNEAQLDKSGLPSDRFFAERPEGSVSTLKIQRTQQEDSAVYLCASFRPDRGYQETQYFGPGTRLLVL.

Worth noting for this clonotype: The junction departs from the called germline gene at one end, perhaps through a read error. The J gene is TRBJ2-1, the V gene TRBV7-9, with 8 bases that match TRBD2. The CDR3 is 15 amino acids. Germline V gives CDR1 SEHNR, CDR2 FQNEAQ (reference sequence). CDR3: CASSHTSGSYDEQFF. CDR3 in DNA: TGTGCCAGCAGCCATACTAGCGGCTCCTACGATGAGCAGTTCTTC.

The V call is TRBV11-3, the J call TRBJ2-5, with a possible D match to TRBD1 (7 bases). Germline CDR1 is SGHNT and CDR2 is YENEEA. The CDR3 is 14 residues long. V gave up 5 bases and J gave up 5 bases, with 15 bases separating them. In DNA form, the CDR3 reads TGTGCCAGCAGCCCAGGCAGGGGGGCGGAGACCCAGTACTTC. This gives the protein CASSPGRGAETQYF.

Many counts were recorded for this clonotype. J is TRBJ2-2 and V is TRBV5-1; 9 nucleotides agree with TRBD1. After removal of 2 bases from V and 0 bases from J, the junction contained 8 bases not matched to a gene. Germline CDR1 SGHRS, CDR2 YFSETQ. This CDR3 has 18 amino acids. The CDR3 sequence: CASSLAPTGGTNTGELFF. The DNA for the CDR3 is TGCGCCAGCAGCTTAGCCCCCACAGGGGGCACGAACACCGGGGAGCTGTTTTTT. Full variable domain (remainder filled in from reference TRBV5-1 and TRBJ2-2): KAGVTQTPRYLIKTRGQQVTLSCSPISGHRSVSWYQQTPGQGLQFLFEYFSETQRNKGNFPGRFSGRQFSNSRSEMNVSTLELGDSALYLCASSLAPTGGTNTGELFFGEGSRLTVL.

As concerns this clonotype: Mismatch with germline at one junction end may stem from a read error. The chain carries TRBV27 and TRBJ1-1; no firm D call. The length of the CDR3 is 14 residues. Germline V gene sequence: CDR1 MNHEY, CDR2 SMNVEV (reference sequence). The CDR3 DNA reads as TGTGCCAGCAGTATATCCACAGTGAACACTGAAGCTTTCTTT. Residues: CASSISTVNTEAFF.

This clonotype was seen a handful of times. This chain joins TRBV2 and TRBJ2-5, with 14 bases fitting TRBD2. Germline values: CDR1 SNHLY, CDR2 FYNNEI. V shed 6 bases and J 5 bases; nucleotides not matched to a gene: 2. This CDR3 contains 14 residues. The CDR3 bases are TGTGCCAGCAGCGGGACTAGCGGGGGTGAGACCCAGTACTTC. Translation gives CASSGTSGGETQYF.

This clonotype was seen a few times. This chain links TRBV4-1 with TRBJ2-3, with TRBD1 matching over 8 bases. After removal of 1 base from V and 2 bases from J, the junction contained 2 bases not matched to a gene. This CDR3 is 15 amino acids long. CDR1 is MGHRA, CDR2 YSYEKL, per germline. CDR3 sequence reads: CASSQGQGNTDTQYF. The CDR3 DNA follows: TGCGCCAGCAGCCAAGGACAGGGGAACACAGATACGCAGTATTTT.